In this sample, the clone carrying this TCR beta chain turned up a few times. Its specificity is unknown. This record comes from a study of metastatic and nonmetastatic thyroid tumors. Looking at the study overall: Repertoires of blood and of tissue (tumor or nodule) from malignant and benign thyroid patients were compared.

Overall study findings and caveats: A significant increase in TCR beta diversity was reportedly seen in malignant thyroid tumors relative to benign nodules, in blood and tumor.

V lost 7 bases, J lost 0 bases, and 16 bases lay in between. Germline-derived CDR1 and CDR2 are MNHNS and SASEGT. The CDR3 contains 16 residues. No treatment had been given to any patient before thyroid surgery. Authors' data handling: It was from CDR3 differences across clinicopathological groups that a distant-metastasis classifier for papillary thyroid cancer was built. TCRdb ran MiXCR on the PCR reads. In this record, the V and J calls reflect TCRdb's handling and not the investigators' own analysis. The sample has roughly 2,600 clones, less than 25% seen once. The sequence was obtained from a male donor with papillary thyroid cancer or a benign thyroid nodule (not recorded which). Some clones in this sample may be carry-over from other donors' samples. Material for sequencing was adjacent normal tissue. V and J are TRBV6-1 and TRBJ1-3; D may be TRBD1 (6 bases). The CDR3 region has the DNA TGTGCCAGCATTCGACCAGGGGCCCTCTCTGGAAACACCATATATTTT. Translated, it gives CASIRPGALSGNTIYF.